This record looks at one TCR beta chain sequence and its context. Antigen: not known. This sample was included in a study of shared clonotypes between healthy human individuals. Findings and limits, study-wide: Of the naive CD4 clonotypes, around 4.8% were shared across a handful of donors.

Only in-frame clones appear in the TCRdb table, and some are missing; sequencing was by immunoSEQ multiplex PCR. The sample holds some 2,000,000 clones; about 94% are singletons and the top ten take 0.1% to 0.15%. Germline CDR1 reads SGHAT; CDR2 reads FQNNGV. The CDR3 runs to 15 residues. V was shortened by 5 bases and J by 7 bases, with 21 bases between the two germline ends. Specimen: naive CD4+ T cells sorted from blood. Subset in this sample: CD45RA+ positively selected. The TCR originated in a young man in good health. The rearrangement joins TRBV11-2 to TRBJ2-7, with TRBD1 as a possible D gene (5 bases). The CDR3 sequence is CASSPVQGPGMEQYF. DNA for the CDR3: TGTGCCAGCAGCCCCGTCCAGGGTCCAGGTATGGAGCAGTACTTC. Filled out from reference TRBV11-2 and TRBJ2-7, the complete variable domain reads EAGVAQSPRYKIIEKRQSVAFWCNPISGHATLYWYQQILGQGPKLLIQFQNNGVVDDSQLPKDRFSAERLKGVDSTLKIQPAKLEDSAVYLCASSPVQGPGMEQYFGPGTRLTVT.